What follows describes a single T cell receptor beta chain. Its target is unknown. This specimen comes from a study of T cell responses to AZD1222 COVID-19 vaccine. Whole-study context: Pooling of second doses given at about 4 or about 12 weeks was done. Points from the study as a whole: The span of vaccine-associated CD4 TCRs extended across spike, with dominance at 160-218 and 743-854. Among the donors, most were white British and more were female, and clonal diversity was possibly underestimated.

Measured with immunoSEQ multiplex PCR; TCRdb has only the in-frame clones, and not every one. Of 120,000 to 150,000 clones in the sample, around 88% were seen once. Sequencing used peripheral blood, obtained on day 0 of AZD1222 vaccination. The clonotype originates from an adult in good health.

CDR3 loop: CASSPGRQAKTGFGNTIYF. The CDR3 region has the DNA TGTGCCAGTTCACCCGGGCGGCAGGCAAAGACGGGTTTTGGAAACACCATATATTTT. The genes are TRBV7-2 and TRBJ1-3; D unclear. CDR1 and CDR2 (germline): SGHTA, FQGNSA. This CDR3 is 19 amino acids long. V lost 9 bases to trimming and J lost 3 bases, with 30 bases between them.